Presented here are 30 T cell receptor beta chains from one specimen sequenced in a study of post-analysis software for immune sequencing data. Study observations and caveats: With TRBV5-6, TRBV5-1 and TRBV20-1 included, 5 or 6 TRBV segments were more frequent in patients than in controls.

Presence of unique molecular identifiers characterized the TCR beta cDNA libraries. TCRdb re-analysed the PCR reads in MiXCR, keeping a single row per CDR3 protein. Here the sample spans hundreds of thousands of distinct CDR3 sequences, over 35% being singletons. These receptors' antigens are unknown. The sequenced sample consisted of blood. The receptors were sampled from a girl under 18 with multiple sclerosis.

Notes on this clonotype: One base away lies a much larger clone, so this may be a sequencing read error. The V gene is TRBV20-1, the J gene TRBJ2-1; 8 bases map to TRBD2. Germline trimming cut 1 base from V and 4 bases from J; bases unmatched to any gene: 12. This CDR3 contains 17 residues. Germline V lookup: CDR1 DFQATT, CDR2 SNEGSKA (reference sequence). The chain's CDR3 is CSARGDAETSEYNEQFF. Here the CDR3 DNA reads TGCAGTGCTAGAGGTGACGCCGAGACTAGCGAATACAATGAGCAGTTCTTC.

This chain joins TRBV29-1 and TRBJ1-2; maybe TRBD1 (6 bases). Germline CDR1 SQVTM, CDR2 ANQGSEA. V gave up 5 bases and J gave up 4 bases, with 23 bases separating them. CDR3 size: 16 residues. The CDR3 coding sequence is TGCAGCGTTTACTACCCCGGGGGCCGGGGGCTCTATGGCTACACCTTC. This translates into CSVYYPGGRGLYGYTF.

This clonotype was picked up a small number of times. This sequence joins TRBV7-3 and TRBJ2-1, with D perhaps matching TRBD1 (5 bases). Germline V gene data show CDR1 as SGHTA and CDR2 as FQGTGA. The CDR3 has 13 residues. V dropped 0 bases and J dropped 8 bases, with 8 bases sitting between them. The DNA for the CDR3 is TGTGCCAGCAGCTTAACTCCAGGGTATGAGCAGTTCTTC. It yields the protein CASSLTPGYEQFF.

This clonotype was recorded once. This rearrangement joins TRBV24-1 to TRBJ2-1; D remains unclear. Trimming stripped 5 bases from V and 7 bases from J, with 5 bases between. The germline V gene has CDR1 KGHDR and CDR2 SFDVKD. This CDR3 region has 11 residues. The CDR3 nucleotides are TGTGCCACCAGTGTGAGTAATGAGCAGTTCTTC. It encodes CATSVSNEQFF.

The V and J genes are TRBV20-1 and TRBJ2-1, with D perhaps TRBD2 (7 bases). Trimming removed 0 bases at V and 4 bases at J, with 13 bases between. The CDR3 spans 15 residues. Germline V gene lookup returns CDR1 DFQATT and CDR2 SNEGSKA (reference sequence). The CDR3: CSARDEGGGYNEQFF. The CDR3 DNA follows: TGCAGTGCTAGAGATGAGGGAGGGGGGTACAATGAGCAGTTCTTC.

V gene TRBV27 combines with J gene TRBJ2-4; TRBD1 is a possible D gene (6 bases). The germline gives CDR1 MNHEY, CDR2 SMNVEV (reference sequence). Between the trimmed V and J ends, which lost 6 bases and 3 bases, there was a span of 15 bases. The CDR3 is made up of 15 amino acids. CDR3 sequence reads: CASSQGGTIKNIQYF. The CDR3 DNA reads as TGTGCCAGCAGCCAGGGTGGGACAATCAAAAACATTCAGTACTTC.

The sample holds a few counts of this clonotype. This chain connects TRBV9 to TRBJ2-5; 7 bases are a match to TRBD2. V was pared by 3 bases and J by 4 bases, with 9 bases of the junction left unmatched. Germline V gives CDR1 SGDLS, CDR2 YYNGEE. CDR3 size: 15 residues. The CDR3 reads CASSGVVPGGETQYF. Here the CDR3 DNA reads TGTGCCAGCAGCGGAGTGGTACCGGGGGGAGAGACCCAGTACTTC.

This clonotype was seen a handful of times. The V and J genes are TRBV7-9 and TRBJ2-1; D is uncertain. The CDR3 extends over 13 amino acids. Germline CDR1 is SEHNR and CDR2 is FQNEAQ (reference sequence). Trimming stripped 1 base from V and 6 bases from J, with 7 bases between. The CDR3 here is CASSLGALNEQFF. The CDR3 DNA follows: TGTGCCAGCAGCTTAGGAGCACTCAATGAGCAGTTCTTC.

In regard to this clonotype: An end of the junction does not agree with germline; a read error may underlie this. V usage is TRBV7-9 and J usage is TRBJ1-1; 11 bases line up with TRBD1. This CDR3 contains 18 residues. Germline CDR1 is SEHNR and CDR2 is FQNEAQ (reference sequence). Written as DNA, the CDR3 is TGTGCCAGCGGCTTCGAAGATCTTCGGGGACAGGGGGTCACTGAAGCTTTCTTT. It encodes CASGFEDLRGQGVTEAFF.

The chain employs TRBV28 and TRBJ2-7; tentative D call: TRBD1 (6 bases). The V and J ends lost 6 bases and 2 bases respectively, with 14 bases between them. The CDR3 sequence is 14 residues long. Germline CDR1 MDHEN, CDR2 SYDVKM. The CDR3 DNA is TGTGCCAGCAGCCTTGGACAGCCGCCCTACGAGCAGTACTTC. Amino acid sequence: CASSLGQPPYEQYF.

This clonotype was seen a few times. The J gene is TRBJ1-2, the V gene TRBV7-2, with a possible D match to TRBD1 (6 bases). With 1 base removed from V and 8 bases from J, the gap between germline ends came to 20 bases. The germline CDR1 and CDR2 sequences are SGHTA and FQGNSA. This CDR3 contains 16 residues. The DNA for the CDR3 is TGTGCCAGCAGCTTAGGAATGGAGGGACACCGGAACGGCTACACCTTC. Protein product: CASSLGMEGHRNGYTF.

The CDR3 spells CASSPGEASTDTQYF. Written as DNA, the CDR3 is TGCGCCAGCAGCCCCGGAGAGGCTAGCACAGATACGCAGTATTTT. This rearrangement joins TRBV5-1 to TRBJ2-3; no reliable D call. Trimming pared 4 bases from V and 0 bases from J, leaving 12 bases between. Germline CDR1 is SGHRS and CDR2 is YFSETQ. The CDR3 has 15 residues. Using reference TRBV5-1 and TRBJ2-3 for the parts outside the CDR3, the full variable domain is KAGVTQTPRYLIKTRGQQVTLSCSPISGHRSVSWYQQTPGQGLQFLFEYFSETQRNKGNFPGRFSGRQFSNSRSEMNVSTLELGDSALYLCASSPGEASTDTQYFGPGTRLTVL.

This clonotype was counted a few times. The chain recombines TRBV20-1 with TRBJ1-2, with TRBD1 identical over 9 bases. V lost 0 bases, J lost 5 bases, and 4 bases stayed unmatched. The CDR3 totals 14 residues. Germline V CDR1 and CDR2: DFQATT, SNEGSKA (reference sequence). The CDR3 nucleotides read TGCAGTGCTAGAGAACCGGACAGGGGTTATGGCTACACCTTC. Its protein is CSAREPDRGYGYTF.

The genes are TRBV13 and TRBJ2-7, with a tentative D call TRBD2 (6 bases). Trimming cost V 3 bases and J 5 bases, with 20 bases left between them. CDR1 and CDR2 (germline): PRHDT, FYEKMQ (reference sequence). This CDR3 contains 16 residues. This CDR3 reads CASSLLRDERLNEQYF. In nucleotides, the CDR3 is TGTGCCAGCAGCTTGTTGCGGGATGAGCGTTTGAACGAGCAGTACTTC.

The chain recombines TRBV7-2 with TRBJ2-7, with 7 bases that match TRBD1. This CDR3 region has 16 residues. Looked up from germline, CDR1 is SGHTA and CDR2 is FQGNSA. The trim removed 0 bases at V and 3 bases at J, leaving 8 bases unmatched. The CDR3 spells CASSLAIDRVGYEQYF. CDR3 coding DNA: TGTGCCAGCAGCTTAGCGATAGACAGGGTGGGCTACGAGCAGTACTTC.

This clonotype was counted a few times. V usage is TRBV28 and J usage is TRBJ1-2; D remains unclear. In germline, CDR1 is MDHEN, CDR2 SYDVKM. Deletions cut 5 bases from V and 5 bases from J, with 15 bases between. This CDR3 is built from 14 residues. DNA of the CDR3: TGTGCCAGCAGTAAACCGGGTGTTTGGTATGGCTACACCTTC. Protein sequence: CASSKPGVWYGYTF.

CDR3 amino acids: CAISESYRESGETQYF. In DNA, the CDR3 is TGTGCCATCAGTGAGTCCTACAGGGAGTCGGGGGAGACCCAGTACTTC. This chain joins TRBV10-3 and TRBJ2-5; tentatively, D is TRBD1 (6 bases). CDR1 ENHRY and CDR2 SYGVKD come from the germline V gene. CDR3 length: 16 residues. V lost 0 bases and J 5 bases, leaving 16 bases between the germline ends.

The CDR3 sequence is CASSYEAAYGYTF. CDR3 in DNA: TGTGCCAGCAGTTACGAGGCAGCCTATGGCTACACCTTC. The chain recombines TRBV6-6 with TRBJ1-2, with D uncertain. The CDR3 length is 13 residues. Germline V gene sequence: CDR1 MNHNY, CDR2 SVGAGI (reference sequence). Trimming cost V 2 bases and J 4 bases, with 8 bases left between them.

This clonotype was seen more than once but under ten times. V and J are TRBV4-1 and TRBJ2-1, with 9 nucleotides matching TRBD2. The CDR3 totals 17 residues. Germline V gene sequence: CDR1 MGHRA, CDR2 YSYEKL. Trimming took 6 bases from V and 5 from J; bases not matched to a gene: 14. The chain's CDR3 is CASRLDVAGGRDNEQFF. The CDR3 nucleotides read TGCGCCAGCAGACTAGACGTTGCGGGAGGGCGAGACAATGAGCAGTTCTTC.

This clonotype was picked up a small number of times. The V call is TRBV6-5, the J call TRBJ1-1; D unresolved. The CDR3 spans 14 residues. The V gene lost 2 bases and the J gene lost 6 bases, with 13 bases spanning the gap. CDR1 MNHEY and CDR2 SVGAGI come from the germline V gene. Here the CDR3 reads CASSYVQIGAEAFF. CDR3 coding DNA: TGTGCCAGCAGTTACGTACAGATTGGGGCTGAAGCTTTCTTT.

This clonotype appeared a few times. This chain uses TRBV20-1 with TRBJ1-6; possibly TRBD1 for D (5 bases). This CDR3 has 17 residues. Germline-derived CDR1 and CDR2 are DFQATT and SNEGSKA (reference sequence). The V end was cut by 4 bases, the J end by 1 base, with 17 bases between. This chain's CDR3 is CSATKGGAGSYNSPLHF. The CDR3 DNA is TGCAGTGCTACGAAAGGCGGGGCGGGGTCCTATAATTCACCCCTCCACTTT.

The rearrangement joins TRBV11-3 to TRBJ2-7, with 9 nucleotides matching TRBD1. The J call may be faulty, since TRBJ2-5 better matches the DNA end. This CDR3 has 17 residues. Germline CDR1 reads SGHNT; CDR2 reads YENEEA. CDR3 DNA: TGTGCCAGCAGCTTAGGAGTTTGGGACAGGGAGCCAGAGACCCAGTACTTC. Translating it yields CASSLGVWDREPETQYF.

A few counts support this clonotype. V and J are TRBV3-1 and TRBJ2-3; 10 bases agree with TRBD2. Trimming took 2 bases from V and 1 from J; bases not matched to a gene: 3. This CDR3 comprises 16 residues. Looked up from germline, CDR1 is LGHDT and CDR2 is YNNKEL (reference sequence). The CDR3 protein is CASSQRTSGRTDTQYF. CDR3 DNA: TGTGCCAGCAGCCAAAGGACTAGCGGACGCACAGATACGCAGTATTTT.

The chain combines TRBV15 with TRBJ2-3; 10 positions agree with TRBD2. V trimming: 4 bases; J trimming: 0 bases; junction bases outside the gene matches: 4. CDR1 is LNHNV, CDR2 YYDKDF, per germline (reference sequence). The CDR3 covers 16 residues. Written as DNA, the CDR3 is TGTGCCACCAGCAAAGGACTAGCGGCTAGCACAGATACGCAGTATTTT. As protein: CATSKGLAASTDTQYF.

The rearrangement joins TRBV20-1 to TRBJ2-3; 14 bases line up with TRBD2. This CDR3 has 16 residues. Per the germline V gene, CDR1 is DFQATT and CDR2 is SNEGSKA (reference sequence). Losses at the gene ends were 2 bases for V and 5 bases for J; bases not matched to a gene: 6. This chain's CDR3 is CSARLTSGRGGDTQYF. The CDR3 bases are TGCAGTGCTAGACTGACTAGCGGGAGGGGGGGAGATACGCAGTATTTT.

The CDR3 nucleotides read TGCAGTGCTAGAAAGGACAGGGGCCATGGCTACACCTTC. Translated, it gives CSARKDRGHGYTF. The rearrangement uses TRBV20-1 and TRBJ1-2, with 9 bases matching TRBD1. The length of the CDR3 is 13 residues. V shed 2 bases and J 6 bases; nucleotides not matched to a gene: 4. Germline CDR1 reads DFQATT; CDR2 reads SNEGSKA (reference sequence).

The genes are TRBV10-1 and TRBJ2-2, with 7 bases lining up with TRBD1. The germline V gene encodes CDR1 WNHNN and CDR2 SYGVQD (reference sequence). This CDR3 comprises 13 residues. V trimming: 4 bases; J trimming: 6 bases; junction bases outside the gene matches: 2. The CDR3 coding sequence is TGCGCCAGCAGTGGACAGGGAGCCGGGGAGCTGTTTTTT. This encodes CASSGQGAGELFF.

The rearrangement uses TRBV6-6 and TRBJ2-7; perhaps TRBD1 as D (6 bases). V was shortened by 5 bases and J by 4 bases, with 21 bases between the two germline ends. The CDR3 has 16 amino acids. In germline, CDR1 is MNHNY, CDR2 SVGAGI (reference sequence). The CDR3 sequence: CASSPPGEGVSYEQYF. The CDR3 DNA is TGTGCCAGCAGTCCCCCTGGCGAGGGGGTCTCGTACGAGCAGTACTTC.

This rearrangement joins TRBV9 to TRBJ2-4; 10 bases align to TRBD2. The trim removed 4 bases at V and 8 bases at J, leaving 15 bases unmatched. Germline CDR1 and CDR2: SGDLS and YYNGEE. This CDR3 has 17 residues. The CDR3 DNA reads as TGTGCCAGCAGCACCCGGGCTAGCGGGAGCGGCAGGGACATTCAGTACTTC. Protein sequence: CASSTRASGSGRDIQYF.

Concerning this clonotype itself: One junction end disagrees with the germline gene, perhaps due to a read error. The chain is built from TRBV27 and TRBJ2-7; TRBD1 is a possible D gene (5 bases). The CDR3 has 16 amino acids. Germline assignment: CDR1 MNHEY and CDR2 SMNVEV (reference sequence). This chain's CDR3 is CASSQGGVDSSHEQYF. CDR3 nucleotides: TGTGCCAGCAGCCAGGGTGGGGTAGACAGCTCCCACGAGCAGTACTTC.